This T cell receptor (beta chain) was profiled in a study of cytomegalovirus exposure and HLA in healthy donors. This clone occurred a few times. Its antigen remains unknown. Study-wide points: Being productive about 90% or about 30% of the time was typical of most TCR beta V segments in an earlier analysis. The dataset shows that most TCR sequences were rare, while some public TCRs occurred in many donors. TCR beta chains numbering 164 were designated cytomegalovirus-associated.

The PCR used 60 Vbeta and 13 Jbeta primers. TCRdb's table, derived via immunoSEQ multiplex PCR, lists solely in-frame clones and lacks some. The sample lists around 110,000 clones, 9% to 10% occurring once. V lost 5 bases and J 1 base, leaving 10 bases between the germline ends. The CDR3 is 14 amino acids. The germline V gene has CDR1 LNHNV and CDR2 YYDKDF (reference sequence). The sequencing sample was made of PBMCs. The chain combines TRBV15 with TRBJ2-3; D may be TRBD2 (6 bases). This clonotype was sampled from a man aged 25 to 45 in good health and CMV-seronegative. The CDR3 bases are TGTGCCACCAGCGGTAGGAGGGGCACAGATACGCAGTATTTT. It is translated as CATSGRRGTDTQYF.